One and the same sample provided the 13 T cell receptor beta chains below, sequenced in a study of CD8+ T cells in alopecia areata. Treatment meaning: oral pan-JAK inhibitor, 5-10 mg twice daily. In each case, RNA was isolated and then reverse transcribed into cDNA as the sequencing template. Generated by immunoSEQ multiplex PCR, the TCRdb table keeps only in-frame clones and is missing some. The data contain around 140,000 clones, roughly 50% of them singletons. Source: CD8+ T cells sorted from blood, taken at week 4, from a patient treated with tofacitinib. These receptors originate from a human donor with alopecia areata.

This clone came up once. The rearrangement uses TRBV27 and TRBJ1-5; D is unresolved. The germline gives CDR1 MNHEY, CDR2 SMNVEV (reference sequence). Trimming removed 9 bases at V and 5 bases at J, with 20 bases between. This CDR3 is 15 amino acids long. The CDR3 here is CARLGERTLHQPQHF. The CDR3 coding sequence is TGTGCCAGGCTCGGGGAAAGAACGCTGCATCAGCCCCAGCATTTT.

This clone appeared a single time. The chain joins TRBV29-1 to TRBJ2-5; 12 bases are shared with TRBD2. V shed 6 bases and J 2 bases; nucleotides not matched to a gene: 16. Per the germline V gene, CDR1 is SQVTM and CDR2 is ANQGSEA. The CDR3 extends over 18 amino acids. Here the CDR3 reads CSVQGRRLAGVQQETQYF. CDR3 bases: TGCAGCGTCCAAGGGAGAAGACTAGCGGGGGTTCAACAAGAGACCCAGTACTTC.

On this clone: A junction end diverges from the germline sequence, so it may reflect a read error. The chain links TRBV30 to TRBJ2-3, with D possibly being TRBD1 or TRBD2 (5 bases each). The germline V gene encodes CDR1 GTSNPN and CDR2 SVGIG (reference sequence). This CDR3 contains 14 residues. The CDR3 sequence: CAGSVGAGTDTQYF. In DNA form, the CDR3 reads TGTGCCGGGAGCGTTGGGGCTGGTACAGATACGCAGTATTTT.

The CDR3 nucleotides are TGTGCCACCAGCGCCGGGCAGGAGGGCTTTTACGAGCAGTACTTC. Amino acid sequence: CATSAGQEGFYEQYF. This chain links TRBV15 with TRBJ2-7, with D possibly TRBD2 on 6 matching bases. This CDR3 contains 15 residues. Trimming removed 5 bases from V and 4 bases from J, with 18 bases in between. Germline lookup yields CDR1 LNHNV and CDR2 YYDKDF (reference sequence).

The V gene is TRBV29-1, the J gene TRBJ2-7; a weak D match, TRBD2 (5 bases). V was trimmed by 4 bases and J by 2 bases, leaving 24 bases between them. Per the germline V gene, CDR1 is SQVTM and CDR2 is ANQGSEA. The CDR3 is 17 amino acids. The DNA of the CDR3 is TGCAGCGTTGCCGCAAAGGTACCGGGATTGATTACCTACGAGCAGTACTTC. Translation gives CSVAAKVPGLITYEQYF.

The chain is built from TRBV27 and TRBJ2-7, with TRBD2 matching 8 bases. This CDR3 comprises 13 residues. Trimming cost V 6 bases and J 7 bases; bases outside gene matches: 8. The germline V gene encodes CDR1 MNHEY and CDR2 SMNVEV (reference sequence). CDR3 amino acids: CASSPGGLDEQYF. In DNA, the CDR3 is TGTGCCAGCAGCCCGGGGGGGCTGGATGAGCAGTACTTC.

CDR3: CASSVEQRGGNEQFF. DNA of the CDR3: TGTGCCAGCAGCGTAGAGCAGCGGGGGGGCAATGAGCAGTTCTTC. The rearrangement links TRBV9 to TRBJ2-1; 10 bases are shared with TRBD2. The CDR3 spans 15 residues. Trimming cost V 0 bases and J 6 bases; bases outside gene matches: 3. Germline V gene lookup returns CDR1 SGDLS and CDR2 YYNGEE.

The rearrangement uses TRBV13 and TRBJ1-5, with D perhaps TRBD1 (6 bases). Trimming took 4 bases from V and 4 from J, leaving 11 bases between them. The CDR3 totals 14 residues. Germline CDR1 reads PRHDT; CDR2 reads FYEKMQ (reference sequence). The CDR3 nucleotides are TGTGCCAGCAGCTACGGACAGCTGAATCAGCCCCAGCATTTT. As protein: CASSYGQLNQPQHF.

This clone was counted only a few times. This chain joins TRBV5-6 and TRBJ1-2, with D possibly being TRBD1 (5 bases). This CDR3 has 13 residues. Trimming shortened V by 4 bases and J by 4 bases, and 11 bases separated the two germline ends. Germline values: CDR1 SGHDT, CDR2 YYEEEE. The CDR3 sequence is CASSIDSTYGYTF. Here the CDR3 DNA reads TGTGCCAGCAGCATCGACAGTACCTATGGCTACACCTTC.

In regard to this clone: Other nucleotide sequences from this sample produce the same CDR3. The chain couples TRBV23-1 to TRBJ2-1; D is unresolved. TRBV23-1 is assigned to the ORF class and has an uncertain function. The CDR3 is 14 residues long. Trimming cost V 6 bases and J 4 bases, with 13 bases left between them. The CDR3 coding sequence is TGCGCCAGCAGCCAAAGATCGGGTTACAATGAGCAGTTCTTC. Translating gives CASSQRSGYNEQFF.

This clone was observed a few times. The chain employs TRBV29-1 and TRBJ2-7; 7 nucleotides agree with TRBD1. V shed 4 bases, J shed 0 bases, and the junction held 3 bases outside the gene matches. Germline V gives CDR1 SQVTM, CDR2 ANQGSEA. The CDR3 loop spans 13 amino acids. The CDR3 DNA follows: TGCAGCGTTGGTGACAGGGCCTCCTACGAGCAGTACTTC. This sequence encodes CSVGDRASYEQYF.

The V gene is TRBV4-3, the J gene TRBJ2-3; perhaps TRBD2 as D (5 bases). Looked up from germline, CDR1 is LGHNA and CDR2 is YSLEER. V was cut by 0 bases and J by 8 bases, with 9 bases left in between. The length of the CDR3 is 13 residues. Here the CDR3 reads CASSQDRETTQYF. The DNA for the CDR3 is TGCGCCAGCAGCCAAGATAGGGAGACTACGCAGTATTTT.

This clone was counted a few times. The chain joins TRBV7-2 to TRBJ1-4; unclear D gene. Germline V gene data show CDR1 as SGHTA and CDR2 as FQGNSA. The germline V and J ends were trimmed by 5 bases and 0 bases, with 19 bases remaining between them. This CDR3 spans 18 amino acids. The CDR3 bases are TGTGCCAGCAGCCCGTGGGCTGAGGGATTCGCAACTAATGAAAAACTGTTTTTT. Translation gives CASSPWAEGFATNEKLFF.